The present T cell receptor (beta chain) was sequenced within a study of neoadjuvant anti-PD-1 for oral cavity cancer. Overall study results and limits: After neoadjuvant nivolumab, PBMC T cell clonality was significantly higher in non-responders than responders. Higher pretreatment blood Treg/Th17 ratios correlated with higher pretreatment blood and lower post-treatment tumor TCRbeta clonality.

Most PBMC samples had about 520 ng input DNA in six replicates. Sequenced by immunoSEQ multiplex PCR; TCRdb stores in-frame clones only, minus some. The sample includes tens of thousands of clones, approximately 80% of them seen just once. Worth noting for this clone: As yet, its antigen is unknown.

Indicated time point: after neoadjuvant nivolumab, at surgical resection. Cohort: HPV-negative, locally advanced oral cavity squamous cell carcinoma patients. The CDR3 has 15 residues. Germline V gene lookup returns CDR1 LNHDA and CDR2 SQIVND (reference sequence). V was cut by 5 bases and J by 2 bases, with 15 bases left in between. The sequence derives from a person aged 35 to 85 with oral cavity squamous cell carcinoma. This sample comprised PBMCs, obtained after nivolumab (anti-PD-1) treatment. J is TRBJ1-1 and V is TRBV19, with D maybe TRBD1 (6 bases). The DNA for the CDR3 is TGTGCCAGTAGTTCTCGGACAGAACTTAACACTGAAGCTTTCTTT. Its protein is CASSSRTELNTEAFF.